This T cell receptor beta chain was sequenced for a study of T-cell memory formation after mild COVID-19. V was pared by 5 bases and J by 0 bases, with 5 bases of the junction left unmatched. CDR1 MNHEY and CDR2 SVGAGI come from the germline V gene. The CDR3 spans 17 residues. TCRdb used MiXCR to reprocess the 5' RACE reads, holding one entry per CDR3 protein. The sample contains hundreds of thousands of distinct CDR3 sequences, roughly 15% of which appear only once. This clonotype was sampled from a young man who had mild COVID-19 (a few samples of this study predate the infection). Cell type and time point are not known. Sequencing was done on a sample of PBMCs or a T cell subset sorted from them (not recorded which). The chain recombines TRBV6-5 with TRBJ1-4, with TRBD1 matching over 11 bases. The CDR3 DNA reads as TGTGCCAGCAGTCCCGGGACAGGGGGGTCAACTAATGAAAAACTGTTTTTT. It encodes CASSPGTGGSTNEKLFF.